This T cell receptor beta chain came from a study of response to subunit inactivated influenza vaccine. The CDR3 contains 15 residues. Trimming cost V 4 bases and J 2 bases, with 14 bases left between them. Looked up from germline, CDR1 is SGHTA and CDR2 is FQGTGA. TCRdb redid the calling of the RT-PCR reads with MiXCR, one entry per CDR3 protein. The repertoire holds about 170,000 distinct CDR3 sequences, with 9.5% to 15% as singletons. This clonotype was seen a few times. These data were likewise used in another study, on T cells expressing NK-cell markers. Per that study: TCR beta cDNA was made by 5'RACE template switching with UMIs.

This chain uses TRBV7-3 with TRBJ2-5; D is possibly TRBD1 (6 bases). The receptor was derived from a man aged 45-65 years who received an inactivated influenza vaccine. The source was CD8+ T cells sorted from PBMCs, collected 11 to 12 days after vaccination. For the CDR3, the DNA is TGTGCCAGCAGCTCCTCTCGGGACAAACAAGAGACCCAGTACTTC. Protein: CASSSSRDKQETQYF.